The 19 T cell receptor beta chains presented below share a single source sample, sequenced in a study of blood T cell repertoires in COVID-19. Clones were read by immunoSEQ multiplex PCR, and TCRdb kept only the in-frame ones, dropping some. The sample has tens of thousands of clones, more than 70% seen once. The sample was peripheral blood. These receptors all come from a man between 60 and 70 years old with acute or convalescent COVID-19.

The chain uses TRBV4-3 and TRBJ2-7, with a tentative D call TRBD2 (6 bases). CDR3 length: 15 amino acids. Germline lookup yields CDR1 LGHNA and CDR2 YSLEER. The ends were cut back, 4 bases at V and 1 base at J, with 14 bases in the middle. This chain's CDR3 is CASSPSPGGSYEQYF. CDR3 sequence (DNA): TGCGCCAGCAGCCCCTCCCCCGGGGGTTCCTACGAGCAGTACTTC.

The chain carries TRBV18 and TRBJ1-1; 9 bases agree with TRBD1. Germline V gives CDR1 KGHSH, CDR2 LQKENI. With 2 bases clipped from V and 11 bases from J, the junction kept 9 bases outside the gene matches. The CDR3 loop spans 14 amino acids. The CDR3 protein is CASSPSTGGDLAFF. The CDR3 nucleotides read TGTGCCAGCTCACCATCTACAGGGGGCGACCTGGCTTTCTTT.

The CDR3 sequence: CASSPSNPQGAKRHTEAFF. The CDR3 bases are TGTGCCAGCTCACCAAGTAACCCACAGGGGGCGAAGCGCCACACTGAAGCTTTCTTT. The gene calls are TRBV18 and TRBJ1-1, with TRBD1 matching over 9 bases. The CDR3 sequence is 19 residues long. Unmatched junction bases numbered 16, after V lost 2 bases and J lost 3 bases. The germline CDR1 and CDR2 sequences are KGHSH and LQKENI. Together with reference TRBV18 and TRBJ1-1, the CDR3 gives the full variable domain: NAGVMQNPRHLVRRRGQEARLRCSPMKGHSHVYWYRQLPEEGLKFMVYLQKENIIDESGMPKERFSAEFPKEGPSILRIQQVVRGDSAAYFCASSPSNPQGAKRHTEAFFGQGTRLTVV.

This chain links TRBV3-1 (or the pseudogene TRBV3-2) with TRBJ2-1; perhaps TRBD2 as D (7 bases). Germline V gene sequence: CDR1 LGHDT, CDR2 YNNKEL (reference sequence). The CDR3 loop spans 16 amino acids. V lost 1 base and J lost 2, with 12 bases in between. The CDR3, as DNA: TGTGCCAGCAGCCAAGGTCGGGGGGCAGCCTACAATGAGCAGTTCTTC. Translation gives CASSQGRGAAYNEQFF.

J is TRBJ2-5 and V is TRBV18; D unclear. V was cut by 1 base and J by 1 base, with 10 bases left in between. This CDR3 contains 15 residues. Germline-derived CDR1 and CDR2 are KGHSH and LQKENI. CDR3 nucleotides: TGTGCCAGCTCACCACGAGCAGGTCCCCAAGAGACCCAGTACTTC. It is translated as CASSPRAGPQETQYF.

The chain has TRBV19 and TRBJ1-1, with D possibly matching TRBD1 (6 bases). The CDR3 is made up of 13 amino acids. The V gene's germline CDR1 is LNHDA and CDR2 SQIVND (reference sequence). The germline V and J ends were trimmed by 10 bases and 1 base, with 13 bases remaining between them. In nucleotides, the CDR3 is TGTGCCACCGAGACAGGCCCGAACACTGAAGCTTTCTTT. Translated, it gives CATETGPNTEAFF. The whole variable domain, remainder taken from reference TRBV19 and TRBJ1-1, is DGGITQSPKYLFRKEGQNVTLSCEQNLNHDAMYWYRQDPGQGLRLIYYSQIVNDFQKGDIAEGYSVSREKKESFPLTVTSAQKNPTAFYLCATETGPNTEAFFGQGTRLTVV.

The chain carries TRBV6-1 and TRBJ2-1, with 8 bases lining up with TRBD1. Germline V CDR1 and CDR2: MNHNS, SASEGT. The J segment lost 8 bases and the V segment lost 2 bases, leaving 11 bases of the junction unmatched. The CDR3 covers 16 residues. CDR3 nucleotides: TGTGCCAGCAGTGAAAGGGGGGCAGGGGGCCTGTATGAGCAGTTCTTC. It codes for CASSERGAGGLYEQFF.

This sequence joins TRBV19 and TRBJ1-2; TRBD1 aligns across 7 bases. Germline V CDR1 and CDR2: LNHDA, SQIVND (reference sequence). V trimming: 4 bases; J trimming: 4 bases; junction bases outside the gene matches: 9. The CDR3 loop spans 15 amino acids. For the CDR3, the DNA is TGTGCCAGTAGTACCCTACCGGGACAGTCCTATGGCTACACCTTC. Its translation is CASSTLPGQSYGYTF.

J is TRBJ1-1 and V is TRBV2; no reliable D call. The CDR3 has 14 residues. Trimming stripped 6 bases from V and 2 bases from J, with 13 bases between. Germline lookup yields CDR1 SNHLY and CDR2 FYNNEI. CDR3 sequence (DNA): TGTGCCAGCAGGACGGCGGGTGAAAACACTGAAGCTTTCTTT. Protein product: CASRTAGENTEAFF.

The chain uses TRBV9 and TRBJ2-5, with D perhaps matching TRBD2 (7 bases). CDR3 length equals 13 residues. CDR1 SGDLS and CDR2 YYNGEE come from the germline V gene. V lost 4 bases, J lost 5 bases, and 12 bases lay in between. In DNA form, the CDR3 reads TGTGCCAGCAGCAGGGGGGGTGCGGAGACCCAGTACTTC. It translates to CASSRGGAETQYF.

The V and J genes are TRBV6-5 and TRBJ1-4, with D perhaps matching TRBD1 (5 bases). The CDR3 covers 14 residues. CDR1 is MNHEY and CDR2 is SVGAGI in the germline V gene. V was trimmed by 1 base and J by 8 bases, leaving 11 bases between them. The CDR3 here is CASSYLGGAEKLFF. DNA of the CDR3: TGTGCCAGCAGTTACTTGGGGGGAGCAGAAAAACTGTTTTTT.

The DNA of the CDR3 is TGTGCCAGCAGCTTAGGGGGCGAAAAGACCCAGTACTTC. As protein: CASSLGGEKTQYF. The V gene is TRBV11-3, the J gene TRBJ2-5; TRBD1 might be the D (5 bases). Trimming removed 1 base at V and 6 bases at J, with 9 bases between. Germline values: CDR1 SGHNT, CDR2 YENEEA. The CDR3 length is 13 residues.

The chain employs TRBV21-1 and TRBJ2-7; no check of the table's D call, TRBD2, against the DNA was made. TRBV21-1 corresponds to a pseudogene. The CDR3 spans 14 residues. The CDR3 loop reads CASSTEGLGYEQYF. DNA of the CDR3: TGTGCCAGCAGCACGGAGGGACTAGGATACGAGCAGTACTTC.

DNA of the CDR3: TGTGCCTGGAGTGCCCATGAGGGTCTGACCTATGGCTACACCTTC. Protein sequence: CAWSAHEGLTYGYTF. This chain connects TRBV30 to TRBJ1-2, with D uncertain. V lost 1 base and J 4 bases, leaving 16 bases between the germline ends. The CDR3 has 15 residues. Per germline, CDR1 GTSNPN and CDR2 SVGIG (reference sequence).

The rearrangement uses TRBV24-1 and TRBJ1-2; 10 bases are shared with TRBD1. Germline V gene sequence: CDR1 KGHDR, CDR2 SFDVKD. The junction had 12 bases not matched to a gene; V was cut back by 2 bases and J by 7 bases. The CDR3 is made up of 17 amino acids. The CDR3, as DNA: TGTGCCACCAGTGATTCCGATGACAGGGGGCTACTCTCTGGCTACACCTTC. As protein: CATSDSDDRGLLSGYTF.

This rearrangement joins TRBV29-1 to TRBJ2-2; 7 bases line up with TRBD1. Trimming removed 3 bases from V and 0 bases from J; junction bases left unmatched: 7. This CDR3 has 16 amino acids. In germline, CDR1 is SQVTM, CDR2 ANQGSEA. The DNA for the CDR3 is TGCAGCGTTGAGTCTATTCAGGGGGCGAACACCGGGGAGCTGTTTTTT. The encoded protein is CSVESIQGANTGELFF.

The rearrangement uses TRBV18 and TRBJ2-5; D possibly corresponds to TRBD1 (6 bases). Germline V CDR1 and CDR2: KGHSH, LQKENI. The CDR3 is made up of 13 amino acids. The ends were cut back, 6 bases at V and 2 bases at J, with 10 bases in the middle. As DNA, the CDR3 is TGTGCCAGCTCTCAGGGGATGCAAGAGACCCAGTACTTC. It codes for CASSQGMQETQYF.

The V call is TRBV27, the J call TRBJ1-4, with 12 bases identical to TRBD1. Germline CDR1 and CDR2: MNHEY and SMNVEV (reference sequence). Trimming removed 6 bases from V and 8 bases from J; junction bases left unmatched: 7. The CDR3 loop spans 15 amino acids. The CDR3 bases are TGTGCCAGCAGGCGCCGGGACAGGGGGCGAGAAAAACTGTTTTTT. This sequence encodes CASRRRDRGREKLFF.

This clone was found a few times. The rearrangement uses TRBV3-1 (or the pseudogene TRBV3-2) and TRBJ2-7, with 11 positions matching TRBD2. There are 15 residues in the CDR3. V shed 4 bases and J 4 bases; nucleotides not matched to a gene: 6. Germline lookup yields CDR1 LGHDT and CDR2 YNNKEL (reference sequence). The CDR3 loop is CASSPSASGGYEQYF. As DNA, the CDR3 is TGTGCCAGCAGCCCCTCAGCTAGCGGGGGGTACGAGCAGTACTTC.